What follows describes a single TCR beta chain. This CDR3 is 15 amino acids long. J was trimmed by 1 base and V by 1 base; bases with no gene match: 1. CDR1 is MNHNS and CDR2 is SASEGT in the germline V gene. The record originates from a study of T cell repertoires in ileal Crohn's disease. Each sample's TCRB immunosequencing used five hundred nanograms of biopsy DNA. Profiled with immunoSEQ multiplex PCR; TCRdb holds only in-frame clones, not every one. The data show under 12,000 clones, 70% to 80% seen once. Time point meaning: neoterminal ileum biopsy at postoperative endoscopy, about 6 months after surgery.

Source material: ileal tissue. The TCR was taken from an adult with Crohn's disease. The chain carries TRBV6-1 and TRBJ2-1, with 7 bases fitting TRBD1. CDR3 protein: CASSEGQGSYNEQFF. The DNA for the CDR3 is TGTGCCAGCAGTGAAGGACAGGGTTCCTACAATGAGCAGTTCTTC.